This T cell receptor beta chain was identified in a study of blood T cell repertoires in COVID-19. In germline, CDR1 is LGHDT, CDR2 YNNKEL (reference sequence). V lost 2 bases to trimming and J lost 3 bases, with 25 bases between them. The length of the CDR3 is 19 residues. The table came from immunoSEQ multiplex PCR; TCRdb's copy has only in-frame clones and leaves some out. The table records 65,000 to 90,000 clones, 90% of them present only once. The sample comprised peripheral blood. The chain has TRBV3-1 (or the pseudogene TRBV3-2) and TRBJ1-2; a weak D match, TRBD1 (6 bases). This receptor was taken from a human donor in a cohort sampled during active COVID-19. As DNA, the CDR3 is TGTGCCAGCAGCCAACAACAGGGTCCAGGAACCTCGCCGCACTATGGCTACACCTTC. Its protein product is CASSQQQGPGTSPHYGYTF.